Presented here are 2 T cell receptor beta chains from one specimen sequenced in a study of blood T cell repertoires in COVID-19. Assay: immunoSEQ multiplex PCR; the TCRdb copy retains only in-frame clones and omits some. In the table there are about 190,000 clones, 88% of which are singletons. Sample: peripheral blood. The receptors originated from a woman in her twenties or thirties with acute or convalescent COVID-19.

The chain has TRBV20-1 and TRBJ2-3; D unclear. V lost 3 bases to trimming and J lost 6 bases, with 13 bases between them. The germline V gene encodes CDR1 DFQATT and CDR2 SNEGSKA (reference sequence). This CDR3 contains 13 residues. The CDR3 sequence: CSASGLVADTQYF. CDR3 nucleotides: TGCAGTGCTAGTGGGCTAGTTGCCGATACGCAGTATTTT.

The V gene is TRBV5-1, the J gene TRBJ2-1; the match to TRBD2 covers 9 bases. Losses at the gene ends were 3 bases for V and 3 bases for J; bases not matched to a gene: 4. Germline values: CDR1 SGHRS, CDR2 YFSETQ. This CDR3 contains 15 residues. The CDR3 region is CASSYTSGFYNEQFF. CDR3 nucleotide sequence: TGCGCCAGCAGCTACACTAGCGGGTTCTACAATGAGCAGTTCTTC. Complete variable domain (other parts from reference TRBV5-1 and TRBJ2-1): KAGVTQTPRYLIKTRGQQVTLSCSPISGHRSVSWYQQTPGQGLQFLFEYFSETQRNKGNFPGRFSGRQFSNSRSEMNVSTLELGDSALYLCASSYTSGFYNEQFFGPGTRLTVL.